This T cell receptor beta chain was observed in a study of beta chain features in type 1 diabetes. Study-level points and caveats: Shortening of TCRB CDR3s, moderate but significant, appeared in all four CD4+ subsets of Type 1 diabetes patients. Type 1 diabetes patients had VDJ junctions that carried fewer insertions and more deletions. Short templates might get an advantage during PCR, and this would be equal in patients and controls.

Reverse transcribing all isolated RNA meant expressed TCRB transcripts were sequenced. Clones were read by immunoSEQ multiplex PCR, and TCRdb kept only the in-frame ones, dropping some. The table includes around 300,000 clones, over 14% detected once. Germline values: CDR1 SEHNR, CDR2 FQNEAQ (reference sequence). Trimming left V 1 base short and J 6 bases short, with 12 bases between. CDR3 length equals 14 residues. About this clone itself: The target antigen is unknown.

Sequencing used naive CD4+ T cells from blood. This receptor was taken from a man aged 18 to 30 with type 1 diabetes. The chain has TRBV7-9 and TRBJ1-1; D is undetermined. The chain's CDR3 is CASSLEFGLAEAFF. CDR3 bases: TGTGCCAGCAGCTTAGAGTTTGGGCTGGCTGAAGCTTTCTTT.